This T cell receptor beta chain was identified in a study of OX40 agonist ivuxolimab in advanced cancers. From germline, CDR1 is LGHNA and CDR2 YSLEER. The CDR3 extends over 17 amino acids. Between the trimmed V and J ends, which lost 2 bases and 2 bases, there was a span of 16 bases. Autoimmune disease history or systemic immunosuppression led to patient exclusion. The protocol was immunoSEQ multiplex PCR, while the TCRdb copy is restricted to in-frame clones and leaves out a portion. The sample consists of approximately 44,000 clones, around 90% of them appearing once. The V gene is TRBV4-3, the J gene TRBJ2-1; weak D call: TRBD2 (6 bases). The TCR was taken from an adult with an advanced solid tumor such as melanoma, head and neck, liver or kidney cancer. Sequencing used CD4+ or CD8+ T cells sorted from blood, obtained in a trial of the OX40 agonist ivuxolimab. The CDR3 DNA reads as TGCGCCAGCAGCCAAACCCTAGCGCGAACCGCCTACAATGAGCAGTTCTTC. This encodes CASSQTLARTAYNEQFF.